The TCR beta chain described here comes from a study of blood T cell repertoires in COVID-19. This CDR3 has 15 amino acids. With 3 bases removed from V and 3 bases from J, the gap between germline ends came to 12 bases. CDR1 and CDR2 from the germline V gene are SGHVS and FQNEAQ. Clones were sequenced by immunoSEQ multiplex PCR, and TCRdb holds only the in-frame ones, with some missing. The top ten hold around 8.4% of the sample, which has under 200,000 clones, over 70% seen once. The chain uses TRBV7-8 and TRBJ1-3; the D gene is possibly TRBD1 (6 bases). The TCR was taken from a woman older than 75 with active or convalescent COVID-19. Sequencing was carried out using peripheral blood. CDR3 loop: CASSLTQGIGNTIYF. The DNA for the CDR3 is TGTGCCAGCAGCTTGACACAGGGAATTGGAAACACCATATATTTT.